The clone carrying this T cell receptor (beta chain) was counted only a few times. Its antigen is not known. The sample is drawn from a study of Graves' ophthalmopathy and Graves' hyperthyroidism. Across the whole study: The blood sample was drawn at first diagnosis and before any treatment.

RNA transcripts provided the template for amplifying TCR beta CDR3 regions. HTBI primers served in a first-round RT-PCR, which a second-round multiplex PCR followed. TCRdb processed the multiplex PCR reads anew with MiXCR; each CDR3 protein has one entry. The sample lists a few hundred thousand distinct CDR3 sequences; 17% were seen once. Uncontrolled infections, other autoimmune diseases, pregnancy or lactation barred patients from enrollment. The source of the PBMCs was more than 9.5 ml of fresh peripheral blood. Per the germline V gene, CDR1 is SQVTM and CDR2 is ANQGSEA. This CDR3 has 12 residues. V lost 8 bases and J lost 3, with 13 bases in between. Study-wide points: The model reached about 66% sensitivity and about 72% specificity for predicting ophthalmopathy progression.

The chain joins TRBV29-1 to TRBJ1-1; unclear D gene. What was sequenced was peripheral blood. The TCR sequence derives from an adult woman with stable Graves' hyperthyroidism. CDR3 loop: CSHHLLDTEAFF. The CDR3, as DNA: TGCAGCCACCATCTTCTAGACACTGAAGCTTTCTTT.